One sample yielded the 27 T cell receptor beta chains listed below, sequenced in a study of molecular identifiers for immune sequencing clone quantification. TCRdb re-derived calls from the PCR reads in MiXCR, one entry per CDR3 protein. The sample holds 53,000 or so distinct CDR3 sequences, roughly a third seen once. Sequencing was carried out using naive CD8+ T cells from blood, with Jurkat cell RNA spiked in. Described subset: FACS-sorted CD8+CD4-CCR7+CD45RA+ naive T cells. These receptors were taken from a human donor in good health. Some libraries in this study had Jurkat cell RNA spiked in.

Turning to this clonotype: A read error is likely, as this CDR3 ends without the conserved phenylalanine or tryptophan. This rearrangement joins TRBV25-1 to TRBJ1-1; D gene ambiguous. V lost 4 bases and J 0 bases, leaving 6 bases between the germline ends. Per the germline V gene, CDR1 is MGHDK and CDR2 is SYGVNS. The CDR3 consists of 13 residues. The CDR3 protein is CASSVGMNTEAFL. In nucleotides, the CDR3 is TGTGCCAGCAGTGTAGGGATGAACACTGAAGCTTTCTTA.

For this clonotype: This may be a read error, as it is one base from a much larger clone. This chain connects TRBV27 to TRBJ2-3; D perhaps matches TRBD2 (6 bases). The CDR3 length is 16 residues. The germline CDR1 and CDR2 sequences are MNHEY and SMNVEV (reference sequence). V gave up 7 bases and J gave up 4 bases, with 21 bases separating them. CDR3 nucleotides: TGTGCCAGCACCCACCTGGGGGGAGGTTCCCCAGATACGCAGTATTTT. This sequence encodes CASTHLGGGSPDTQYF.

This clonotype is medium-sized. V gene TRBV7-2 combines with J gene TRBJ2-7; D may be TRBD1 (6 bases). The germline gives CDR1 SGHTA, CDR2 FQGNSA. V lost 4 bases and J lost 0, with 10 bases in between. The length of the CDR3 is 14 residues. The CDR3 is CASSSRDTSYEQYF. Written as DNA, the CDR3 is TGTGCCAGCAGCTCCCGGGACACCTCCTACGAGCAGTACTTC.

CDR3 in amino acids: CASSQARAEAFF. The CDR3 DNA follows: TGTGCCAGCAGCCAAGCCCGCGCTGAAGCTTTCTTT. The rearrangement joins TRBV3-2 to TRBJ1-1. TRBV3-2 is an annotated pseudogene. The CDR3 is 12 residues long.

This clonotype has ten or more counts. CDR3 amino acids: CATSTYKNTEAFF. The CDR3 bases are TGTGCCACCAGCACCTACAAGAACACTGAAGCTTTCTTT. The chain joins TRBV15 to TRBJ1-1; no definite D call. Trimming left V 4 bases short and J 1 base short, with 7 bases between. This CDR3 contains 13 residues. CDR1 is LNHNV, CDR2 YYDKDF, per germline (reference sequence).

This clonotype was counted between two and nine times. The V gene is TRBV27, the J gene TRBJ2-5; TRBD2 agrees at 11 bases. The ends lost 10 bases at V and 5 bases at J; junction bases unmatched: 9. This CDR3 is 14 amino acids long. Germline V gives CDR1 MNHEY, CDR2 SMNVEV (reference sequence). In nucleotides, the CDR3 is TGTGCCACCGCCACTAGCGGGAGTGAGGAGACCCAGTACTTC. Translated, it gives CATATSGSEETQYF.

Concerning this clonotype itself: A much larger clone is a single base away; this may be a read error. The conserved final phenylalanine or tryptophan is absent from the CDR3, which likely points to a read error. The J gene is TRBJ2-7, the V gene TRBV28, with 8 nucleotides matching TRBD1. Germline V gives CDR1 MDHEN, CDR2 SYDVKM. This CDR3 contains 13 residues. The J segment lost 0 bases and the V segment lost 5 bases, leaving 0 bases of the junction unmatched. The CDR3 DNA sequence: TGTGCCAGCAGTGGGACAGGCTCCTACGAGCAGTACATC. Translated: CASSGTGSYEQYI.

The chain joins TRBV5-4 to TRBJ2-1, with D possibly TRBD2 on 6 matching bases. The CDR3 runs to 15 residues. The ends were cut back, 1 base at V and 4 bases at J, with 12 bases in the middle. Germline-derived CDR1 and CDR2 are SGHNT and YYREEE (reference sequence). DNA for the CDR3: TGTGCCAGCAGCTTGATGGGGGGAAGATACAATGAGCAGTTCTTC. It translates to CASSLMGGRYNEQFF.

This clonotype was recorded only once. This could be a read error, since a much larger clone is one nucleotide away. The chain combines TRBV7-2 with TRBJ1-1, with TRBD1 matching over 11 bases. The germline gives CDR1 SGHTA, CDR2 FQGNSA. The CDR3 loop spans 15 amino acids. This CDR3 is CASSMSPGQGEQAYF. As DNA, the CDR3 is TGTGCCAGCAGCATGAGCCCGGGACAGGGGGAGCAAGCTTACTTT.

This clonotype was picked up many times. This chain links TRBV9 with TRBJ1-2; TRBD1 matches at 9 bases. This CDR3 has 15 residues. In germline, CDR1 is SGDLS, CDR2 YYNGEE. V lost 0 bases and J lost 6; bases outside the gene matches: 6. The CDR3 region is CASSVANRGQDGYTF. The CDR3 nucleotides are TGTGCCAGCAGCGTAGCGAACAGGGGGCAGGATGGCTACACCTTC.

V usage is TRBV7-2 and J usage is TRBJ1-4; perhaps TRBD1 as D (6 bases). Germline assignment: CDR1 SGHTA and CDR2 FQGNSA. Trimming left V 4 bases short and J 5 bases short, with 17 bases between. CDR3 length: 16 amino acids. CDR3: CASSSGGQGGNEKLFF. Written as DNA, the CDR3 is TGTGCCAGCAGCTCGGGGGGCCAAGGGGGGAATGAAAAACTGTTTTTT. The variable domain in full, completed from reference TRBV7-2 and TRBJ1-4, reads GAGVSQSPSNKVTEKGKDVELRCDPISGHTALYWYRQSLGQGLEFLIYFQGNSAPDKSGLPSDRFSAERTGGSVSTLTIQRTQQEDSAVYLCASSSGGQGGNEKLFFGSGTQLSVL.

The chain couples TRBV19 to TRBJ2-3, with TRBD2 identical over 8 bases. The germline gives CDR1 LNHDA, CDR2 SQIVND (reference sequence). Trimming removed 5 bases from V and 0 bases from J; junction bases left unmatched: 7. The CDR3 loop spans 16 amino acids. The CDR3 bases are TGTGCCAGTAGTTTCCTAGCGGGCGCTAGCACAGATACGCAGTATTTT. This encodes CASSFLAGASTDTQYF.

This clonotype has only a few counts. CDR3 sequence reads: CASSTSGFTGELFF. The DNA of the CDR3 is TGTGCCAGCAGTACCTCAGGGTTCACCGGGGAGCTGTTTTTT. The chain links TRBV12-3 or TRBV12-4 to TRBJ2-2; D possibly corresponds to TRBD1 (5 bases). The germline V and J ends were trimmed by 5 bases and 4 bases, with 11 bases remaining between them. This CDR3 comprises 14 residues.

CDR3 coding DNA: TGTGCCAGCAGTTACCGGGACGGGCACCACGAGCAGTACTTC. The encoded protein is CASSYRDGHHEQYF. The chain joins TRBV6-5 to TRBJ2-7; D is possibly TRBD1 or TRBD2 (5 bases each). Germline V gene lookup returns CDR1 MNHEY and CDR2 SVGAGI. This CDR3 has 14 residues. V lost 2 bases, J lost 5 bases, and 13 bases lay in between.

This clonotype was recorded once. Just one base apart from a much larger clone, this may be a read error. CDR3 loop: CASSYGLKLLF. The CDR3 region has the DNA TGTGCCAGCAGTTACGGGCTCAAACTGTTATTT. The chain couples TRBV6-5 to TRBJ1-4; D unclear. This CDR3 is 11 amino acids long. Germline lookup yields CDR1 MNHEY and CDR2 SVGAGI.

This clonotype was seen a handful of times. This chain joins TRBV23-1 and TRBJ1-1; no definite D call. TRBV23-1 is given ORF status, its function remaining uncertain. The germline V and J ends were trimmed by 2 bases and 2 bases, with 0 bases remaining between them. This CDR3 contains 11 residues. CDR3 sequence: CASSQNTEAFF. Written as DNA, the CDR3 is TGCGCCAGCAGTCAAAACACTGAAGCTTTCTTT.

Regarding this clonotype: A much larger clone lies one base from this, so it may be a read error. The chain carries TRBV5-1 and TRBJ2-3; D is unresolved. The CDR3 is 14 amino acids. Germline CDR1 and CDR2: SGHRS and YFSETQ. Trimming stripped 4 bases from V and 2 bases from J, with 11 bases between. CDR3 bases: TGCGCCAGCAGCCCGGACCACTCCACAGATACGCAGTATTTT. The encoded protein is CASSPDHSTDTQYF.

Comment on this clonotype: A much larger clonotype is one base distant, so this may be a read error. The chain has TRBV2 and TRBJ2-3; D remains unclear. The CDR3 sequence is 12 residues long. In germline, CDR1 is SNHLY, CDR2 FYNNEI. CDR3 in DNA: TGTGCCTGCAGTGTTAGCACAGATACGCAGTATTTT. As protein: CACSVSTDTQYF.

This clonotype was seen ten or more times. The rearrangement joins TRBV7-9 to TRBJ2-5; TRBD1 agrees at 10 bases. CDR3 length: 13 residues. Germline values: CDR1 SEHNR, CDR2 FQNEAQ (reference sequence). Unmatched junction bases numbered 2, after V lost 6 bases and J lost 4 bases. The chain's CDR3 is CASRTGGGETQYF. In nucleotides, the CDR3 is TGTGCCAGCAGGACAGGGGGCGGAGAGACCCAGTACTTC.

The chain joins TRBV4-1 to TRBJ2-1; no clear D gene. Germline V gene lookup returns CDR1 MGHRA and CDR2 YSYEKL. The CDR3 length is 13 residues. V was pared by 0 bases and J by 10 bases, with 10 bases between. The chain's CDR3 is CASSQEDGWEQFF. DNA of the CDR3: TGCGCCAGCAGCCAAGAGGACGGATGGGAGCAGTTCTTC.

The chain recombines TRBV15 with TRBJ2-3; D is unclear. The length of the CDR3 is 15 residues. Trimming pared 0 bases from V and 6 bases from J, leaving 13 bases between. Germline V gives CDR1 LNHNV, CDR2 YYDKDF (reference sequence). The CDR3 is CATSRDPARFDTQYF. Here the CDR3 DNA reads TGTGCCACCAGCAGAGATCCGGCTAGATTTGATACGCAGTATTTT.

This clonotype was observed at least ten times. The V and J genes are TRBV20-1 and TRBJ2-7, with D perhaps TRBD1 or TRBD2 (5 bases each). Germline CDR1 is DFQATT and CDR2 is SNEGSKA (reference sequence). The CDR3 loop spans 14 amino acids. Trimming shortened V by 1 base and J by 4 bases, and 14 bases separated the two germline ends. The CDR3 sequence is CSARGEGYRYEQYF. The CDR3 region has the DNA TGCAGTGCTAGAGGTGAGGGGTATAGGTACGAGCAGTACTTC.

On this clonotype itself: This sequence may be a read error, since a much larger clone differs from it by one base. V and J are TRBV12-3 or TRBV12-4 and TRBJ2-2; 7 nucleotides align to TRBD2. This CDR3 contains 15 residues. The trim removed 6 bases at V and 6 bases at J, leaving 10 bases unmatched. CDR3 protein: CASRPGGEGPGELFF. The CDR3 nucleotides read TGTGCCAGCAGGCCTGGGGGGGAGGGCCCCGGGGAGCTGTTTTTT.

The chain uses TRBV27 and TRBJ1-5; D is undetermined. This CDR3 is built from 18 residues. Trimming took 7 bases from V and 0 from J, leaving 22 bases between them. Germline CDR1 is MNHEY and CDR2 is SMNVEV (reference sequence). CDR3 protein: CASKVGFLGYNSNQPQHF. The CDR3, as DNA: TGTGCCAGCAAGGTGGGTTTTCTCGGGTATAATAGCAATCAGCCCCAGCATTTT.

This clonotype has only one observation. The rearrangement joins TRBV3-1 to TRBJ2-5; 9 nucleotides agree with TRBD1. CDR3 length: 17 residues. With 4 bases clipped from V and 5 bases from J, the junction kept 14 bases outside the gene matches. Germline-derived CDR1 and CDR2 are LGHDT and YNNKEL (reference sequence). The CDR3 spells CASSLGWTGAEPETQYF. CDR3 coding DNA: TGTGCCAGCAGCCTAGGCTGGACAGGGGCCGAACCTGAGACCCAGTACTTC.

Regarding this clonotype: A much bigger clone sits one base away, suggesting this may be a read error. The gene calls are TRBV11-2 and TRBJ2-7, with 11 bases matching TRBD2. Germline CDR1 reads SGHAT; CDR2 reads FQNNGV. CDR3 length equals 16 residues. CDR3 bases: TGTGCCTGCAGCCCCTATCCGGGACTAGCGGACTACGAGCAGTACTTC. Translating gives CACSPYPGLADYEQYF. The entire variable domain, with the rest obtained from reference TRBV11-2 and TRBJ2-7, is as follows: EAGVAQSPRYKIIEKRQSVAFWCNPISGHATLYWYQQILGQGPKLLIQFQNNGVVDDSQLPKDRFSAERLKGVDSTLKIQPAKLEDSAVYLCACSPYPGLADYEQYFGPGTRLTVT.

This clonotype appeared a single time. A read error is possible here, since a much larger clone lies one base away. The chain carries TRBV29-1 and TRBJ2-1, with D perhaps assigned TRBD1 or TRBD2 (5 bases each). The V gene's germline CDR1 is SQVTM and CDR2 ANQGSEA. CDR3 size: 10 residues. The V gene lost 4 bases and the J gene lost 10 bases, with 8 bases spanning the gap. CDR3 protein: CSVVGPEQFF. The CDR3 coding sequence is TGCAGCGTTGTGGGACCGGAGCAGTTCTTC.